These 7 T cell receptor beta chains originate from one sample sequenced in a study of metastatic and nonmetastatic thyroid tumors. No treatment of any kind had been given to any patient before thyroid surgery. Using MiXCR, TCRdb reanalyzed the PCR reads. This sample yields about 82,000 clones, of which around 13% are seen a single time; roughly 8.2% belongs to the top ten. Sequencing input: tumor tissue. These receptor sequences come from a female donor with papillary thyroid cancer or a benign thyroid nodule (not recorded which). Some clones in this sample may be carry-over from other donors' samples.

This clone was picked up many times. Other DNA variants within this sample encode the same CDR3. CDR3 sequence (DNA): TGTGCCAGCAGTTTCGGGGTGGGTACGCAGTATTTT. As protein: CASSFGVGTQYF. The V and J genes are TRBV27 and TRBJ2-3, with a weak D call TRBD2 (5 bases). This CDR3 region has 12 residues. Per germline, CDR1 MNHEY and CDR2 SMNVEV (reference sequence). Trimming removed 3 bases at V and 8 bases at J, with 9 bases between.

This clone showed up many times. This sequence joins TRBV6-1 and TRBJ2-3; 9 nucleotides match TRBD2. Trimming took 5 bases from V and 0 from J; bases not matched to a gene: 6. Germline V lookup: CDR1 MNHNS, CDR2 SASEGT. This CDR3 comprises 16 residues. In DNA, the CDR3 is TGTGCCAGCAGTCCCTGGACTAGCGTTAGCACAGATACGCAGTATTTT. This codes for CASSPWTSVSTDTQYF.

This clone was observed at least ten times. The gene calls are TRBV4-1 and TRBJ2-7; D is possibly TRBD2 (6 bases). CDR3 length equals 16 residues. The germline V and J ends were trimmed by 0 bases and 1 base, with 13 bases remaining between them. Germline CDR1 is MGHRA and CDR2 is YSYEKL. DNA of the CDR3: TGCGCCAGCAGCCAAGAAGGAAGCGGGTGGTCCTACGAGCAGTACTTC. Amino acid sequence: CASSQEGSGWSYEQYF.

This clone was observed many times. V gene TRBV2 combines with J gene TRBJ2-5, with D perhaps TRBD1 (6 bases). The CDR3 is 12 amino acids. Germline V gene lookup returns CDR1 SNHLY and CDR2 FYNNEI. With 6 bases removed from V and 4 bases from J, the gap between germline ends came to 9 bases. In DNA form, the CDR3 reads TGTGCCAGCAGCGACAGGAGAGAGACCCAGTACTTC. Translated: CASSDRRETQYF.

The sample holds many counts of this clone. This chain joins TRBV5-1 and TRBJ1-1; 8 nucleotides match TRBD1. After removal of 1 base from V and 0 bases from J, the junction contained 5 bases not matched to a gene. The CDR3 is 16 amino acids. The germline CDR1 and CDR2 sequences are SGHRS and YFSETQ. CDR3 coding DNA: TGCGCCAGCAGCTTGACAGGGGGAAATCTGAACACTGAAGCTTTCTTT. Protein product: CASSLTGGNLNTEAFF.

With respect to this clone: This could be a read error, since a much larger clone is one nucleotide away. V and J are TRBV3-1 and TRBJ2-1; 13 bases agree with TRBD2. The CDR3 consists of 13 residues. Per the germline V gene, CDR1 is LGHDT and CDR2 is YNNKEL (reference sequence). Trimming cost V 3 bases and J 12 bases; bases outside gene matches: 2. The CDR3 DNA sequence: TGTGCCAGCAGCCAGGGACTAGCGGGACGGCAGTTCTTC. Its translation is CASSQGLAGRQFF.

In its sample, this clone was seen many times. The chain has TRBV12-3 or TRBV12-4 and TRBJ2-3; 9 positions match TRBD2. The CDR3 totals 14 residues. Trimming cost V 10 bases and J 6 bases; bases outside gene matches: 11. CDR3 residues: CATLAGSASDTQYF. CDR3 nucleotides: TGTGCCACCCTAGCGGGATCAGCCTCCGATACGCAGTATTTT.